This is a list of T cell receptor beta chains from one sample in a study of Graves' ophthalmopathy and Graves' hyperthyroidism. TCRdb itself ran the multiplex PCR reads through MiXCR, one entry per CDR3 protein. The profile covers about 180,000 distinct CDR3 sequences, with approximately 38% appearing a single time and around 5.5% taken by the ten largest. The sample consisted of peripheral blood. These receptors were collected from a woman aged 35 to 49 with Graves' ophthalmopathy. Both conserved end residues are part of each CDR3. A D gene is named only where the DNA matches it firmly. Rows may omit the clone size; those that give it use once, few, many or a size class.

V	size	D	J	DNA	CDR3
TRBV13	many	TRBD1	TRBJ2-7	TGTGCCAGCAGCTGGGGACAGGGGAGGGAGCAGTACTTC	CASSWGQGREQYF
TRBV29-1	many	-	TRBJ2-7	TGCAGCGTTGAAGCCCAGGAAAACTACGAGCAGTACTTC	CSVEAQENYEQYF
TRBV6-2/TRBV6-3	few	-	TRBJ2-7	TGTGCCAGCAGGCCTAACTTAGCGGAGAGCTACGAGCAGTACTTC	CASRPNLAESYEQYF
TRBV28	many	TRBD2	TRBJ2-7	TGTGCCAGCACTCCGGGGGGTTCCTACGAGCAGTACTTC	CASTPGGSYEQYF
TRBV5-1	many	-	TRBJ1-2	TGCGCCAGCAGCTTGGACAGGATGGTCTATGGCTACACCTTC	CASSLDRMVYGYTF
TRBV29-1	many	TRBD1	TRBJ1-6	TGCAGCGTCGGACAGGGCCGGGGTTCACCCCTCCACTTT	CSVGQGRGSPLHF
TRBV5-4	many	-	TRBJ1-1	TGTGCCAGCAGCTCGGGGTACGGGGCTGACACTGAAGCTTTCTTT	CASSSGYGADTEAFF
TRBV28	-	-	TRBJ2-5	TGTGCCAGCCTACCTGACAGGGAGGCGGTCCAAGAGACCCAGTACTTC	CASLPDREAVQETQYF
TRBV6-5	once	-	TRBJ2-7	TGTGCCAGCAGTTACGGGCTGCGCTACGAGCAGTACTTC	CASSYGLRYEQYF
TRBV28	few	TRBD1	TRBJ2-5	TGTGCCAGCACACCAGGACAGGGACAAAACCAAGAGACCCAGTACTTC	CASTPGQGQNQETQYF
TRBV11-3	many	TRBD2	TRBJ2-2	TGTGCCAGCAGCTTATCAGTCCGGACTAGCGGCACCGGGGAGCTGTTTTTT	CASSLSVRTSGTGELFF
TRBV12-5	many	-	TRBJ1-1	TGTGCTAGTGGTTTCGGGAAAGCGGTGTACACTGAAGCTTTCTTT	CASGFGKAVYTEAFF
TRBV4-1	many	TRBD1	TRBJ1-6	TGCGCCAGCAGCCAAGGTGGGACAGGGGATTCCTATAATTCACCCCTCCACTTT	CASSQGGTGDSYNSPLHF
TRBV6-1	many	TRBD1	TRBJ1-6	TGTGCCAGCAGAGCTCCCGGGACAGGGGTTTCACCCCTCCACTTT	CASRAPGTGVSPLHF
TRBV19	many	TRBD1	TRBJ1-1	TGTGCCAGTAGGGACCCGGGACAGGTGAACACTGAAGCTTTCTTT	CASRDPGQVNTEAFF
TRBV12-3/TRBV12-4	many	TRBD1	TRBJ1-1	TGTGCCAGCAGTCCCCCCGGGACAGGGAACACTGAAGCTTTCTTT	CASSPPGTGNTEAFF
TRBV27	-	-	TRBJ2-7	TGTGCCAGCAGTCCTACTCCAGGGGCCCAGATCTACGAGCAGTACTTC	CASSPTPGAQIYEQYF
TRBV7-3	many	-	TRBJ1-1	TGTGCCAGCAGCTTAAAGGGGGTGGAGGGGGGTCCCCGGAGGAACACTGAAGCTTTCTTT	CASSLKGVEGGPRRNTEAFF
TRBV7-2	many	TRBD1	TRBJ1-5	TGTGCCAGCAGCTTCGGGGACAGGGGGTACAATCAGCCCCAGCATTTT	CASSFGDRGYNQPQHF
TRBV27	many	TRBD2	TRBJ2-5	TGTGCCAGCAGTCTTATCAGGGGACTAGCAGGAGAGACCCAGTACTTC	CASSLIRGLAGETQYF
TRBV7-2	-	-	TRBJ2-7	TGTGCCAGCGCCAAGTGGATTGCCTACGAGCAGTACTTC	CASAKWIAYEQYF
TRBV12-3/TRBV12-4	many	TRBD1	TRBJ2-7	TGTGCCAGCAGACACGGACAGGGGAGCTCCTACGAGCAGTACTTC	CASRHGQGSSYEQYF
TRBV6-1	many	-	TRBJ2-7	TGTGCCAGCAGTGAAGAAGGCAGGGTACCCTCCTACGAGCAGTACTTC	CASSEEGRVPSYEQYF
TRBV28	many	-	TRBJ2-7	TGTGCCAGCCACGGGAATGTAGATTCCTACGAGCAGTACTTC	CASHGNVDSYEQYF
TRBV19	many	TRBD1	TRBJ2-7	TGTGCCAGTAGTATCGGGGACAGCGGAGCGCCCTACGAGCAGTACTTC	CASSIGDSGAPYEQYF
TRBV6-1	-	TRBD2	TRBJ2-7	TGTGCCAGCAGTGACCCGGGGGGGGTTGAGCAGTACTTC	CASSDPGGVEQYF
TRBV6-1	-	-	TRBJ2-7	TGTGCCAGCAGGGGCGCTGACTACGAGCAGTACTTC	CASRGADYEQYF
TRBV7-8	many	-	TRBJ1-1	TGTGCCAGCAGCCGATTCAGGGTTGACACTGAAGCTTTCTTT	CASSRFRVDTEAFF
TRBV27	-	TRBD2	TRBJ2-5	TGTGCCAGCAAGTTCGGAGCGGGAGCTGGAGAGACCCAGTACTTC	CASKFGAGAGETQYF
TRBV6-2/TRBV6-3	many	-	TRBJ1-1	TGTGCCAGCAGTTACAACCCGAACACTGAAGCTTTCTTT	CASSYNPNTEAFF
TRBV12-3/TRBV12-4	-	-	TRBJ1-2	TGTGCCAGCAGTTCCTCCGGGACAAGAACCAGGGGCTACACCTTC	CASSSSGTRTRGYTF
TRBV20-1	many	-	TRBJ1-1	TGCAGTGCTAGAGCAAAGCTTAAGGACACTGAAGCTTTCTTT	CSARAKLKDTEAFF
TRBV27	many	-	TRBJ1-1	TGTGCCAGCAGTCGCTTTGGCGAGGGTTTGAACACTGAAGCTTTCTTT	CASSRFGEGLNTEAFF
TRBV27	many	-	TRBJ1-6	TGTGCCAGCAGTTTCCGTGGGGATTCACCCCTCCACTTT	CASSFRGDSPLHF
TRBV5-1	-	-	TRBJ2-7	TGCGCCAGCAGCCGTCGGGGGGAGGGGGCCTACGAGCAGTACTTC	CASSRRGEGAYEQYF
TRBV9	many	-	TRBJ1-2	TGTGCCAGCAGTGGGCAAAGTACAATCGGTGGCTACACCTTC	CASSGQSTIGGYTF
TRBV6-1	many	-	TRBJ2-7	TGTGCCAGCAGACCTTGGGATACCTACGAGCAGTACTTC	CASRPWDTYEQYF